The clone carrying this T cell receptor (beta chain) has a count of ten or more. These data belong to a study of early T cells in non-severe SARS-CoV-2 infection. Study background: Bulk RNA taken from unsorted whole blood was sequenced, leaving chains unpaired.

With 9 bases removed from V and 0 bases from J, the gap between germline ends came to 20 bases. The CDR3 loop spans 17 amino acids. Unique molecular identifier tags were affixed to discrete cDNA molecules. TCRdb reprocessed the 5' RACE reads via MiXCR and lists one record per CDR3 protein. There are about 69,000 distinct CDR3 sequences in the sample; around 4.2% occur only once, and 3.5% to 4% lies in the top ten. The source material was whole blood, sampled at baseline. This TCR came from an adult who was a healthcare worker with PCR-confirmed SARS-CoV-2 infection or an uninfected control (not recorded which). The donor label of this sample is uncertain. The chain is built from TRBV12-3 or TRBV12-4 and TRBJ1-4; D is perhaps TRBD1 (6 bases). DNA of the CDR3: TGTGCCAGTACCCCGGGCAGGGGCGCCGCAACTAATGAAAAACTGTTTTTT. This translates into CASTPGRGAATNEKLFF.